Sequencing of this T cell receptor beta chain was carried out in a study of blood T cell repertoires in COVID-19. Study in general: Both acute and convalescent COVID-19 samples were obtained from the United States, Italy and Spain.

Original processing notes: Reference gene primer amplification gave estimated nucleated cell counts. Repertoires were generated with immunoSEQ multiplex PCR, while TCRdb's copy carries only in-frame clones and drops some. Clonal size and the V and J genes are those of that table, whereas D and trimming came from the DNA. The sample has around 300,000 clones; under 90% are singletons. This clone was counted once. This CDR3 has 15 residues. Looked up from germline, CDR1 is SGDLS and CDR2 is YYNGEE. Trimming removed 4 bases from V and 3 bases from J; junction bases left unmatched: 8. The sample taken for sequencing was peripheral blood. The sequence was collected from a woman between 40 and 50 years old who had recovered from COVID-19. This chain joins TRBV9 and TRBJ2-7; 9 nucleotides align to TRBD2. CDR3 region: CASSPFQAGGYEQYF. CDR3 nucleotides: TGTGCCAGCAGCCCCTTTCAAGCGGGGGGCTACGAGCAGTACTTC.